This paragraph reports one T cell receptor (beta chain). The source of the sample is a study of cytomegalovirus exposure and HLA in healthy donors. The donors were part of the validation cohort, which consisted of some 120 subjects and was separate from the first cohort of about 720 subjects. TCRdb's table, derived via immunoSEQ multiplex PCR, lists solely in-frame clones and lacks some. In the table there are approximately 160,000 clones, under 90% of which are singletons. This CDR3 is built from 14 residues. Trimming took 6 bases from V and 2 from J, leaving 13 bases between them. Per the germline V gene, CDR1 is MGHDK and CDR2 is SYGVNS.

The V call is TRBV25-1, the J call TRBJ1-2, with D possibly being TRBD1 (6 bases). The specimen sequenced was PBMCs. This receptor was obtained from a woman aged 18 to 35 in good health and CMV-seropositive. CDR3 protein: CASSWGGANYGYTF. The CDR3 DNA is TGTGCCAGCAGCTGGGGGGGGGCAAACTATGGCTACACCTTC.